The entry that follows covers one T cell receptor (beta chain) sequence. This clone came up once. This clone's antigen is unknown. Nothing much larger sits one base from this clone, and base qualities are not available. Patients with autoimmune disease history or receiving systemic immunosuppression were excluded from the trial. In every dose cohort, peripheral blood was drawn for TCR sequencing at baseline, cycle 4 day 1, and cycle 7 day 1. Samples were obtained from an open-label, multicenter, first-in-human phase I dose-escalation trial of ivuxolimab. Adults with locally advanced or metastatic head and neck squamous cell, hepatocellular, melanoma or renal cell carcinoma were enrolled in the trial. CD4+ and CD8+ T cells were sorted separately from peripheral blood before TCR sequencing. The record originates from a study of OX40 agonist ivuxolimab in advanced cancers. Describing the broader study: The costimulatory receptor OX40 (CD134) was targeted by ivuxolimab, a fully human IgG2 agonistic monoclonal antibody. Intravenous ivuxolimab was administered to patients every 2 weeks at six dose levels: 0.01, 0.1, 0.3, 1.5, 3 and 10 mg/kg. Partial responses occurred in three dose-escalation patients: two with cutaneous melanoma and one with hepatocellular carcinoma. Of the roughly 52 dose-escalation patients, hepatocellular carcinoma was present in about 20, melanoma in some 15, renal cell carcinoma in 9 and head and neck cancer in 9. The dose-escalation cohort was around 83% male with a mean age of approximately 60 years, ranging from about 20 to 85. Peripheral TCRbeta sequencing was intended to test whether TCR sequence diversity was altered and clonal T-cell expansion was caused by ivuxolimab. The monotherapy dose-escalation portion (N = 52 patients) of the phase I ivuxolimab trial is reported in the paper. Patients were allowed to have had prior anti-PD-1, anti-PD-L1 or anti-CTLA-4 therapy, and 40% of the dose-escalation patients had been treated with checkpoint inhibitors. General findings and caveats noted by the study authors: The antigen specificity of the clonally expanded peripheral T cells was not determined. After ivuxolimab, CD8+ T cells had more expanded clones than CD4+ T cells on average. In partial responders in the 0.1-3.0 mg/kg groups, normalized peripheral clonal expansion was found to be among the lowest, especially among CD8+ T cells. Clonal expansion of both CD4+ and CD8+ blood T cells was observed from baseline to week 6 at doses 0.1 to 3.0 mg/kg. Low levels of normalized T-cell clonal expansion were also seen in some patients who did not respond.

Trimming costs V 4 bases and J 2 bases, and their ends lie 14 bases apart. The germline V gene sets CDR1 to SGHVS and CDR2 to FQNEAQ. The cysteine opens and the phenylalanine closes a CDR3 of 15 amino acids. The DNA shown is the 45-base CDR3, in frame from base 1. For sequencing of the TCRbeta CDR3 region, genomic DNA was extracted from the sorted cells. The immunoSEQ Assay was used to sequence the TCRbeta CDR3 regions. In TCRdb, the immuneACCESS table is reduced to in-frame sequences with V and J assigned. These tables do not hold every clone; where another copy was compared, an unresolved V gene accounts for under half, and the others remain unexplained. For this sample there are roughly 56,000 clones; 82% appear just once. The ten largest make up roughly 1.5% of the sample.

The receptor was derived from an adult with an advanced solid tumor such as melanoma, head and neck, liver or kidney cancer. Sequencing was performed on CD4+ or CD8+ T cells sorted from blood, taken in a trial of the OX40 agonist ivuxolimab. The receptor chain draws on TRBV7-8 and TRBJ1-2, with the D gene call left open. The DNA sequence follows: TGTGCCAGCAGCTCCGTCGTGAACACGAACTATGGCTACACCTTC. Translated, it reads CASSSVVNTNYGYTF. Here the CDR3 is joined to the reference TRBV7-8 and TRBJ1-2 genes, and the full variable domain is: GAGVSQSPRYKVAKRGQDVALRCDPISGHVSLFWYQQALGQGPEFLTYFQNEAQLDKSGLPSDRFFAERPEGSVSTLKIQRTQQEDSAVYLCASSSVVNTNYGYTFGSGTRLTVV.